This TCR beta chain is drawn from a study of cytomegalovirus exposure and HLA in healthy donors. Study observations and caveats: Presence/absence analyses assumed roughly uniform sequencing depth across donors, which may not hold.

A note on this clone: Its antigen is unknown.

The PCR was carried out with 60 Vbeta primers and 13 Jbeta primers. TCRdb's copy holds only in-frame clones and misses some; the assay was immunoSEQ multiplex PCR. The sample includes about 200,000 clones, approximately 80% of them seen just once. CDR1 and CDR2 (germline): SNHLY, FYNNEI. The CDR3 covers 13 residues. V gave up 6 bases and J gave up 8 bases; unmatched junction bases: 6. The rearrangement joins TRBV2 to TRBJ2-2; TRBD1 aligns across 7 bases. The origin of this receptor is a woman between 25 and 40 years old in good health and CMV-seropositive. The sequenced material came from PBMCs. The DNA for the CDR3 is TGTGCCAGCAGAGATGACAGGGTAGGGGAGCTGTTTTTT. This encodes CASRDDRVGELFF.